The 24 T cell receptor beta chains reported below all come from one sample, sequenced in a study of cytomegalovirus exposure and HLA in healthy donors (dated by TCRdb to 2016 to 2017). Library preparation was by the immunoSEQ multiplex PCR assay. For the multiplex PCR, a mixture combining 60 forward primers for TCR Vbeta segments and 13 reverse primers for TCR Jbeta segments was used. TCRdb limited this immuneACCESS table to in-frame rearrangements with V and J called. A share of clones is missing; checked studies link under half to unresolved V genes, and the rest is unexplained. The sample profile shows more than 95,000 clones; about four fifths of them were found once. The ten largest clonotypes hold roughly 1.2% of the sample. Sequencing was done on a sample of PBMCs. Receptors originate from a man under 40 in good health and CMV-seronegative.

The chain has TRBV6-5 and TRBJ1-6; the match to TRBD1 covers 9 bases. This CDR3 is built from 15 residues. Germline lookup yields CDR1 MNHEY and CDR2 SVGAGI. The V gene end was trimmed by 4 bases and the J gene end by 4 bases; junction bases not matched to a gene: 2. CDR3 sequence: CASSWTGDYNSPLHF. The CDR3, as DNA: TGTGCCAGCAGTTGGACAGGGGATTATAATTCACCCCTCCACTTT.

The DNA of the CDR3 is TGTGCCAGCAGCCCGACTCGAACGAATTCACCCCTCCACTTT. This translates into CASSPTRTNSPLHF. The chain recombines TRBV11-2 with TRBJ1-6; the D is unclear. Germline-derived CDR1 and CDR2 are SGHAT and FQNNGV. The length of the CDR3 is 14 residues. Trimming shortened V by 5 bases and J by 7 bases, and 12 bases separated the two germline ends.

This clone was detected only a few times. The rearrangement joins TRBV2 to TRBJ1-1; 9 positions match TRBD1. V was pared by 4 bases and J by 1 base, with 4 bases of the junction left unmatched. The CDR3 is made up of 15 amino acids. Germline V lookup: CDR1 SNHLY, CDR2 FYNNEI. The CDR3 coding sequence is TGTGCCAGCAGTGCGGACAGGGGTGAGAACACTGAAGCTTTCTTT. Its protein is CASSADRGENTEAFF. The whole variable domain, remainder taken from reference TRBV2 and TRBJ1-1, is EPEVTQTPSHQVTQMGQEVILRCVPISNHLYFYWYRQILGQKVEFLVSFYNNEISEKSEIFDDQFSVERPDGSNFTLKIRSTKLEDSAMYFCASSADRGENTEAFFGQGTRLTVV.

The table lists this clone with a count of one. The rearrangement joins TRBV6-4 to TRBJ2-1; D perhaps matches TRBD2 (6 bases). V lost 6 bases, J lost 10 bases, and 19 bases lay in between. Germline V gene sequence: CDR1 MRHNA, CDR2 SNTAGT. CDR3 size: 14 residues. The CDR3 region is CASRQTRSSLEQFF. The CDR3 bases are TGTGCCAGCAGGCAGACTAGGTCCTCGTTAGAGCAGTTCTTC.

The V gene is TRBV4-1, the J gene TRBJ1-1; D not certain. V was pared by 0 bases and J by 1 base, with 9 bases between. CDR1 and CDR2 (germline): MGHRA, YSYEKL. This CDR3 is built from 15 residues. The CDR3 DNA is TGCGCCAGCAGCCAAGAAACGGGAACGAACACTGAAGCTTTCTTT. This translates into CASSQETGTNTEAFF.

The chain employs TRBV11-2 and TRBJ2-5, with TRBD2 identical over 11 bases. Trimming took 4 bases from V and 0 from J; bases not matched to a gene: 7. Germline V gene data show CDR1 as SGHAT and CDR2 as FQNNGV. This CDR3 contains 17 residues. In nucleotides, the CDR3 is TGTGCCAGCAGCTGGGAGACTAGCGGGGCGTACCAAGAGACCCAGTACTTC. Its protein product is CASSWETSGAYQETQYF.

In this sample, this clone turned up a few times. J is TRBJ2-7 and V is TRBV29-1; a weak D match, TRBD1 (5 bases). Per germline, CDR1 SQVTM and CDR2 ANQGSEA. The CDR3 loop spans 11 amino acids. Trimming left V 7 bases short and J 6 bases short, with 13 bases between. In DNA, the CDR3 is TGCAGCGCCGCGGCAGGGATCGAGCAGTACTTC. This sequence encodes CSAAAGIEQYF.

The genes are TRBV7-9 and TRBJ1-2, with TRBD1 as a possible D gene (6 bases). The CDR3 contains 16 residues. V lost 5 bases and J 4 bases, leaving 20 bases between the germline ends. Per the germline V gene, CDR1 is SEHNR and CDR2 is FQNEAQ (reference sequence). The CDR3 protein is CASSLASVGAGYGYTF. DNA of the CDR3: TGTGCCAGCAGCCTGGCGTCAGTGGGGGCAGGCTATGGCTACACCTTC. Combining the CDR3 with reference TRBV7-9 and TRBJ1-2 gives the whole variable domain DTGVSQNPRHKITKRGQNVTFRCDPISEHNRLYWYRQTLGQGPEFLTYFQNEAQLEKSRLLSDRFSAERPKGSFSTLEIQRTEQGDSAMYLCASSLASVGAGYGYTFGSGTRLTVV.

The V call is TRBV2, the J call TRBJ2-5, with D maybe TRBD2 (6 bases). The CDR3 consists of 13 residues. Germline V gene lookup returns CDR1 SNHLY and CDR2 FYNNEI. V was pared by 4 bases and J by 1 base, with 7 bases between. The CDR3 sequence: CASSGGLQETQYF. As DNA, the CDR3 is TGTGCCAGCAGTGGGGGACTCCAAGAGACCCAGTACTTC. The variable domain in full, with the rest retrieved from reference TRBV2 and TRBJ2-5, is EPEVTQTPSHQVTQMGQEVILRCVPISNHLYFYWYRQILGQKVEFLVSFYNNEISEKSEIFDDQFSVERPDGSNFTLKIRSTKLEDSAMYFCASSGGLQETQYFGPGTRLLVL.

This clone was detected a few times. The V call is TRBV6-6, the J call TRBJ1-1; TRBD1 agrees at 8 bases. J gave up 0 bases and V 3 bases, and 3 bases lay outside the gene matches. Germline lookup yields CDR1 MNHNY and CDR2 SVGAGI (reference sequence). CDR3 length: 15 amino acids. CDR3 region: CASSYPGQVNTEAFF. In DNA form, the CDR3 reads TGTGCCAGCAGTTATCCGGGACAGGTGAACACTGAAGCTTTCTTT.

The chain combines TRBV6-1 with TRBJ2-5; D perhaps matches TRBD2 (5 bases). This CDR3 has 13 amino acids. Trimming shortened V by 3 bases and J by 5 bases, and 10 bases separated the two germline ends. Germline V CDR1 and CDR2: MNHNS, SASEGT. For the CDR3, the DNA is TGTGCCAGCAGTGATGGAGGCGCGGAGACCCAGTACTTC. This codes for CASSDGGAETQYF.

The chain uses TRBV27 and TRBJ2-7; 11 positions match TRBD2. V lost 8 bases, J lost 4 bases, and 7 bases stayed unmatched. This CDR3 has 14 residues. From germline, CDR1 is MNHEY and CDR2 SMNVEV (reference sequence). For the CDR3, the DNA is TGTGCCAGCGTCGTAACTAGCGGGAGTTACGAGCAGTACTTC. It is translated as CASVVTSGSYEQYF.

Turning to this clone: Other nucleotide sequences in the sample specify the same CDR3. The gene calls are TRBV29-1 and TRBJ1-1; D gene ambiguous. Per the germline V gene, CDR1 is SQVTM and CDR2 is ANQGSEA. There are 14 residues in the CDR3. V lost 1 base and J 0 bases, leaving 9 bases between the germline ends. CDR3 in amino acids: CSVEGRLMNTEAFF. The CDR3 DNA sequence: TGCAGCGTTGAAGGCCGACTCATGAACACTGAAGCTTTCTTT.

The rearrangement joins TRBV11-3 to TRBJ2-2, with D perhaps TRBD1 (5 bases). The CDR3 runs 14 residues. Germline V lookup: CDR1 SGHNT, CDR2 YENEEA. V shed 5 bases and J shed 2 bases, with 9 bases lying between them. The CDR3 region is CASSLQGNTGELFF. DNA of the CDR3: TGTGCCAGCAGCCTGCAGGGTAACACCGGGGAGCTGTTTTTT.

This clone was seen a few times. Mismatch with germline at one junction end may stem from a read error. The rearrangement uses TRBV7-9 and TRBJ2-2; 8 bases fit TRBD1. Germline-derived CDR1 and CDR2 are SEHNR and FQNEAQ (reference sequence). The length of the CDR3 is 15 residues. Here the CDR3 reads CASGFGQGNTGELFF. CDR3 nucleotides: TGTGCCAGCGGCTTCGGACAGGGCAACACCGGGGAGCTGTTTTTT.

The rearrangement joins TRBV13 to TRBJ1-4; tentative D call: TRBD1 (5 bases). Germline lookup yields CDR1 PRHDT and CDR2 FYEKMQ (reference sequence). V lost 6 bases and J lost 7, with 18 bases in between. The CDR3 is 15 residues long. DNA for the CDR3: TGTGCCAGCAGTCCCCCGGGGGGGATGGGTGAAAAACTGTTTTTT. Translation: CASSPPGGMGEKLFF.

The chain uses TRBV4-3 and TRBJ2-1; 13 positions agree with TRBD2. Germline CDR1 reads LGHNA; CDR2 reads YSLEER. V lost 3 bases and J lost 9; bases outside the gene matches: 11. The CDR3 is 17 amino acids. CDR3 sequence (DNA): TGCGCCAGCAGCCACCGAACCGGGACTAGCGGGAATGGTGAGCAGTTCTTC. This encodes CASSHRTGTSGNGEQFF.

The V call is TRBV5-4, the J call TRBJ1-4, with 11 bases matching TRBD1. CDR3 length equals 15 residues. Trimming cost V 0 bases and J 8 bases; bases outside gene matches: 3. From germline, CDR1 is SGHNT and CDR2 YYREEE (reference sequence). The CDR3 protein is CASSLAGTGGEKLFF. The CDR3 DNA follows: TGTGCCAGCAGCTTGGCGGGGACAGGGGGAGAAAAACTGTTTTTT.

This chain connects TRBV10-3 to TRBJ2-1; 11 positions agree with TRBD2. Looked up from germline, CDR1 is ENHRY and CDR2 is SYGVKD. This CDR3 has 15 residues. The V segment lost 6 bases and the J segment 7 bases; nucleotides outside the gene matches: 8. CDR3 nucleotide sequence: TGTGCCATCAGCGCAACTAGCGGGAGTGGGAATGAGCAGTTCTTC. It encodes CAISATSGSGNEQFF.

The CDR3 DNA sequence: TGTGCCAGCAGCCTAGTTTCGCTAGCGGCCAAAAACATTCAGTACTTC. Amino acid sequence: CASSLVSLAAKNIQYF. The rearrangement joins TRBV7-9 to TRBJ2-4, with D maybe TRBD2 (6 bases). CDR1 is SEHNR and CDR2 is FQNEAQ in the germline V gene (reference sequence). V was clipped by 5 bases and J by 1 base, with 15 bases between them. The CDR3 length is 16 residues.

The V gene is TRBV27, the J gene TRBJ2-2; D may be TRBD1 (5 bases). In germline, CDR1 is MNHEY, CDR2 SMNVEV (reference sequence). The V end lost 1 base, the J end lost 0 bases, and 24 bases lay between the germline ends. CDR3 length: 21 residues. CDR3 sequence reads: CASSLYSGRTSRPTNTGELFF. The CDR3 DNA reads TGTGCCAGCAGTTTATACTCCGGGCGGACATCCCGGCCAACGAACACCGGGGAGCTGTTTTTT.

The V gene is TRBV4-3, the J gene TRBJ2-5; D is perhaps TRBD2 (5 bases). The germline V gene encodes CDR1 LGHNA and CDR2 YSLEER. With 0 bases removed from V and 5 bases from J, the gap between germline ends came to 10 bases. The CDR3 extends over 14 amino acids. CDR3 loop: CASSQEPPGETQYF. In DNA, the CDR3 is TGCGCCAGCAGCCAAGAACCCCCGGGGGAGACCCAGTACTTC.

As DNA, the CDR3 is TGCGCCAGCAGCTTGGATCCGGGGAACACTGAAGCTTTCTTT. This gives the protein CASSLDPGNTEAFF. The chain employs TRBV5-1 and TRBJ1-1; D gene unclear. This CDR3 has 14 residues. Germline V CDR1 and CDR2: SGHRS, YFSETQ. V lost 0 bases and J lost 1, with 7 bases in between.

This chain joins TRBV7-2 and TRBJ2-5; D perhaps matches TRBD2 (6 bases). CDR1 is SGHTA and CDR2 is FQGNSA in the germline V gene. The CDR3 contains 14 residues. V gave up 1 base and J gave up 4 bases, with 10 bases separating them. CDR3 residues: CASSLGLDGETQYF. The CDR3 nucleotides read TGTGCCAGCAGCTTAGGACTAGATGGAGAGACCCAGTACTTC.